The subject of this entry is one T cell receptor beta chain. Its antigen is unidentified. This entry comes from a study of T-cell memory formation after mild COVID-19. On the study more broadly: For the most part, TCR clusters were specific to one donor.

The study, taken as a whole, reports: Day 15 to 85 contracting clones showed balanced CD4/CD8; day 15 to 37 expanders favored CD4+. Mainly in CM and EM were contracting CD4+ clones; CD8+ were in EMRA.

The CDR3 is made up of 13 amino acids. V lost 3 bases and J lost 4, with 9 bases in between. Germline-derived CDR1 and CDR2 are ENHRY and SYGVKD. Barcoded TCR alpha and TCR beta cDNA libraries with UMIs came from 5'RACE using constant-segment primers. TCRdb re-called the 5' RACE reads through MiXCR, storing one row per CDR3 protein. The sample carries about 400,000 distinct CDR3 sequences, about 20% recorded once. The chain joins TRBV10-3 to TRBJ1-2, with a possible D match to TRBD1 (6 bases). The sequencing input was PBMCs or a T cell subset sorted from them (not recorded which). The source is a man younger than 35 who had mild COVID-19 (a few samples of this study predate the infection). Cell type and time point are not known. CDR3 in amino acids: CAISEQGVYGYTF. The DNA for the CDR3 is TGTGCCATCAGTGAACAGGGAGTCTATGGCTACACCTTC.